These 3 T cell receptor beta chains originate from one sample sequenced in a study of CD8 T cells in ankylosing spondylitis. A single record per CDR3 protein comes from TCRdb applying MiXCR to the 5' RACE reads. Among about 160,000 distinct CDR3 sequences listed, around 45% were seen once. Material: synovial fluid, either unsorted or a sorted T cell fraction (not recorded which). Receptors were obtained from a male donor with ankylosing spondylitis.

The chain uses TRBV28 and TRBJ2-1; D perhaps matches TRBD1 (6 bases). Deletions cut 10 bases from V and 5 bases from J, with 24 bases between. From germline, CDR1 is MDHEN and CDR2 SYDVKM. The CDR3 has 16 amino acids. CDR3 in DNA: TGTGCCACCCCTCCTCTCTCCCGGGACACGCACAATGAGCAGTTCTTC. This gives the protein CATPPLSRDTHNEQFF.

In this sample, this clonotype turned up many times. The chain carries TRBV7-9 and TRBJ2-5, with D possibly matching TRBD2 (6 bases). The V gene's germline CDR1 is SEHNR and CDR2 FQNEAQ (reference sequence). Trimming cost V 0 bases and J 3 bases, with 8 bases left between them. The CDR3 is 14 amino acids. The CDR3 spells CASSLATGEETQYF. The CDR3 DNA sequence: TGTGCCAGCAGCTTAGCCACGGGGGAAGAGACCCAGTACTTC.

This clonotype was counted a few times. The chain couples TRBV12-3 or TRBV12-4 to TRBJ2-2; D ambiguous. CDR3 length equals 10 residues. V was clipped by 8 bases and J by 5 bases, with 3 bases between them. CDR3 sequence (DNA): TGTGCCAGCGGGACCGGGGAGCTGTTTTTT. This sequence encodes CASGTGELFF.